Only one count was recorded for the clone carrying this T cell receptor (beta chain). These data belong to a study of cytomegalovirus exposure and HLA in healthy donors. The CDR3 is 13 amino acids. Losses at the gene ends were 2 bases for V and 5 bases for J; bases not matched to a gene: 2. Germline-derived CDR1 and CDR2 are MNHNS and SASEGT. Primers for the PCR totalled 60 Vbeta and 13 Jbeta. Using immunoSEQ multiplex PCR, the repertoire was profiled, and TCRdb retains in-frame clones only, with some absent. The table records under 200,000 clones, approximately 78% of them present only once. The sample was PBMCs. J is TRBJ2-7 and V is TRBV6-1, with TRBD1 identical over 8 bases. This TCR was recovered from a woman in her thirties or forties in good health and CMV-seronegative. Here the CDR3 reads CASSEKQGDEQYF. The CDR3 DNA sequence: TGTGCCAGCAGTGAAAAACAGGGGGACGAGCAGTACTTC.